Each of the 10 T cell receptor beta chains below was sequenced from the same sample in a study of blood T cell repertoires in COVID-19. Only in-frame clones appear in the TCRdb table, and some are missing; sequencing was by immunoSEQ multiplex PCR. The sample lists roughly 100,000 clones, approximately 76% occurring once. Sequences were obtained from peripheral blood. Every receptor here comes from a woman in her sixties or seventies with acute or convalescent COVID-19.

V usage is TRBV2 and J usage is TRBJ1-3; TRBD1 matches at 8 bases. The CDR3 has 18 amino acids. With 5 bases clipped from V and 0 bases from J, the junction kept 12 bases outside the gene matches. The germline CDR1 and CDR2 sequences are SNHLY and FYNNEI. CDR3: CASSRDRIGADSGNTIYF. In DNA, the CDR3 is TGTGCCAGCAGTAGGGACAGGATCGGCGCTGACTCTGGAAACACCATATATTTT.

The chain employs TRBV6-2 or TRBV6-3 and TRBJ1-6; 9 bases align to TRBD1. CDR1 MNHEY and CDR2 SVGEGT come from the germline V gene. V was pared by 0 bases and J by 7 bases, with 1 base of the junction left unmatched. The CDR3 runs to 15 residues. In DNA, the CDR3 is TGTGCCAGCAGTTACTCCGGGACAGGGAATTCACCCCTCCACTTT. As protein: CASSYSGTGNSPLHF.

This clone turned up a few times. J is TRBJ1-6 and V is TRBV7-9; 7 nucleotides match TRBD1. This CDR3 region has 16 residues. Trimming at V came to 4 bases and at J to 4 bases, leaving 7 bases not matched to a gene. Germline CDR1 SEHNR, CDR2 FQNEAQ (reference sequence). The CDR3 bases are TGTGCCAGCAGCTCCGACAGGGAAGGTTATAATTCACCCCTCCACTTT. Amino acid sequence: CASSSDREGYNSPLHF.

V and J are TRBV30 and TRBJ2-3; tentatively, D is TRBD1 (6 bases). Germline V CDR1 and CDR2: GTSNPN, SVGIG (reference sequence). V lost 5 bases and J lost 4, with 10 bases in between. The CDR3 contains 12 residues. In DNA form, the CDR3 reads TGTGCCTGGGGAGACAGGTCAGATACGCAGTATTTT. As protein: CAWGDRSDTQYF.

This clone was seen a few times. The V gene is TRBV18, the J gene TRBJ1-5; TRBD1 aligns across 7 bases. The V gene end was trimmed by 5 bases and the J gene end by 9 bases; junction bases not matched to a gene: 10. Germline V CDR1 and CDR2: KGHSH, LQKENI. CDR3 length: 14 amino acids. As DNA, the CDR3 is TGTGCCAGCTCATCGTCAGGGGGAGGTCGGCCCCAGCATTTT. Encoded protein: CASSSSGGGRPQHF.

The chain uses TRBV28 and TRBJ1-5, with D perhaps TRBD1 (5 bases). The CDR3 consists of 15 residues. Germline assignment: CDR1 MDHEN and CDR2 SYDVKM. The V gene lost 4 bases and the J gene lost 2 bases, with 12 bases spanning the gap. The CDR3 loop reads CASSWGRRGNQPQHF. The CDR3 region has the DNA TGTGCCAGCAGTTGGGGACGGAGGGGCAATCAGCCCCAGCATTTT.

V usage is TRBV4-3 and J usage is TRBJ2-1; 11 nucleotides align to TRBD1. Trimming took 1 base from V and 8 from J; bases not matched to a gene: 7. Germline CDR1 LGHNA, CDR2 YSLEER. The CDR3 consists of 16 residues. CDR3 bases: TGCGCCAGCAGCCAAGGAGGGGGACAGGGGGTTTATGAGCAGTTCTTC. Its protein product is CASSQGGGQGVYEQFF.

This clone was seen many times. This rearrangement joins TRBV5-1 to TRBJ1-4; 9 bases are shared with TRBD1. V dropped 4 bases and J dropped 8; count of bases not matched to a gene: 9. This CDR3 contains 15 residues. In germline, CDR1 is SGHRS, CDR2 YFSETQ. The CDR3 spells CASSPGQGPSEKLFF. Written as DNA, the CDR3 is TGCGCCAGCAGCCCGGGACAGGGACCTAGCGAAAAACTGTTTTTT.

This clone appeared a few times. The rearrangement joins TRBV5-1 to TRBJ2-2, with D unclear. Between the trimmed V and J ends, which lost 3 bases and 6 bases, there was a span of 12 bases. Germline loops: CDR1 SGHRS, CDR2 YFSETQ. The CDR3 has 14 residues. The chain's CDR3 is CASSSPQVAGELFF. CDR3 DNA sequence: TGCGCCAGCAGCTCGCCCCAGGTCGCCGGGGAGCTGTTTTTT.

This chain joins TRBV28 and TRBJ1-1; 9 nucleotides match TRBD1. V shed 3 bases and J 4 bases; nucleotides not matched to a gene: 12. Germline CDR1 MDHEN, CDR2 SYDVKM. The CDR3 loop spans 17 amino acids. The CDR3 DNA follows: TGTGCCAGCAGTTTCGGGGGTTTTACAGGGGGCTTCACTGAAGCTTTCTTT. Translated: CASSFGGFTGGFTEAFF.